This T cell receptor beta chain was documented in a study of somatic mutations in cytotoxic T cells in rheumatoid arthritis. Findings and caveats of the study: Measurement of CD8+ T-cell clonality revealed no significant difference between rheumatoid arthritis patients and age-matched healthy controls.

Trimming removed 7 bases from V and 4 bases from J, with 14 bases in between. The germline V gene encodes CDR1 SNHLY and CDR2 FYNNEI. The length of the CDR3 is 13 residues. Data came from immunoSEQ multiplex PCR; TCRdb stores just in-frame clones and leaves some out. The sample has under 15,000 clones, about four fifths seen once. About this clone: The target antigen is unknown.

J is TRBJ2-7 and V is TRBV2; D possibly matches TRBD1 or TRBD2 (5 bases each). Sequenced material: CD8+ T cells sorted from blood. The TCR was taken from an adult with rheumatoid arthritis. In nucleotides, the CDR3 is TGTGCCAGCACCCCCGAGGGGTTGTACGAGCAGTACTTC. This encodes CASTPEGLYEQYF.